These T cell receptor beta chains were read from a single sample in a study of beta chain features in type 1 diabetes. Only in-frame clones appear in the TCRdb table, and some are missing; sequencing was by immunoSEQ multiplex PCR. This table holds around 710,000 clones, under 15% found once. Specimen: naive CD4+ T cells from blood. Receptors originate from a man aged 25-40 years with type 1 diabetes. Each CDR3 is given with its conserved first and last residue. The order of the fields is D gene, clone size, V gene, J gene, CDR3 DNA, CDR3 protein. A D gene is named only where the DNA matches it firmly. Part of the rows lack a size; the others show once, few, many or a class for expanded clones.

D gene: .
clone size: .
V gene: TRBV16
J gene: TRBJ1-2
CDR3 DNA: TGTGCCAGCAGCCAATCTACACGGGGCGCGGGCTACACCTTC
CDR3 protein: CASSQSTRGAGYTF

D gene: .
clone size: .
V gene: TRBV29-1
J gene: TRBJ1-2
CDR3 DNA: TGCAGCGTTGGAGGGGCGGAAGGGCCGGGCTACACCTTC
CDR3 protein: CSVGGAEGPGYTF

D gene: .
clone size: .
V gene: TRBV7-7
J gene: TRBJ2-5
CDR3 DNA: TGTGCTAGCTCATGGGGGTCGGAAGAGACCCAGTACTTC
CDR3 protein: CASSWGSEETQYF

D gene: .
clone size: many
V gene: TRBV4-3
J gene: TRBJ2-1
CDR3 DNA: TGCGCCAGCAGCCAAGATTGGTCGGGTTACGCCTACAATGAGCAGTTCTTC
CDR3 protein: CASSQDWSGYAYNEQFF

D gene: .
clone size: few
V gene: TRBV5-1
J gene: TRBJ2-3
CDR3 DNA: TGCGCCAGCCATCAGCAGGATTTGGATACGCAGTATTTT
CDR3 protein: CASHQQDLDTQYF

D gene: .
clone size: .
V gene: TRBV2
J gene: TRBJ1-1
CDR3 DNA: TGTGCCAGCAGGGACGGTAACACTGAAGCTTTCTTT
CDR3 protein: CASRDGNTEAFF

D gene: .
clone size: .
V gene: TRBV25-1
J gene: TRBJ2-7
CDR3 DNA: TGTGCCAGCTCCCATCCAGGGTCCAACTCCTACGAGCAGTACTTC
CDR3 protein: CASSHPGSNSYEQYF

D gene: .
clone size: few
V gene: TRBV14
J gene: TRBJ2-3
CDR3 DNA: TGTGCCAGCAGCCAGAGAGGGCCTCGCCCAGATACGCAGTATTTT
CDR3 protein: CASSQRGPRPDTQYF

D gene: .
clone size: few
V gene: TRBV4-3
J gene: TRBJ2-7
CDR3 DNA: TGCGCCAGCAGCTACTTCGCATTTGACTACGAGCAGTACTTC
CDR3 protein: CASSYFAFDYEQYF

D gene: TRBD2
clone size: .
V gene: TRBV11-2
J gene: TRBJ2-3
CDR3 DNA: TGTGCCAGCAGCTTCCCCACCCGGGGCGGGGGGGCCATGACAGATACGCAGTATTTT
CDR3 protein: CASSFPTRGGGAMTDTQYF

D gene: TRBD1
clone size: few
V gene: TRBV2
J gene: TRBJ1-6
CDR3 DNA: TGTGCCAGCAGAATCCCGACAGGGGCGGGATCACCCCTCCACTTT
CDR3 protein: CASRIPTGAGSPLHF

D gene: .
clone size: .
V gene: TRBV19
J gene: TRBJ1-2
CDR3 DNA: TGTGCCAGTAGGGACGGTGGTCTTGGCTATGGCTACACCTTC
CDR3 protein: CASRDGGLGYGYTF

D gene: .
clone size: .
V gene: TRBV11-2
J gene: TRBJ1-2
CDR3 DNA: TGTGCCAGCAGCTTAGACGGGACTGCGGAAGGCTACACCTTC
CDR3 protein: CASSLDGTAEGYTF

D gene: TRBD2
clone size: .
V gene: TRBV2
J gene: TRBJ2-1
CDR3 DNA: TGTGCCAGCAGTGAAGCAGGACTAGTCGCTAATGAGCAGTTCTTC
CDR3 protein: CASSEAGLVANEQFF

D gene: .
clone size: few
V gene: TRBV30
J gene: TRBJ1-5
CDR3 DNA: TGTGCCTGGAGTGTCAAGGGAGGCAATCAGCCCCAGCATTTT
CDR3 protein: CAWSVKGGNQPQHF

D gene: .
clone size: few
V gene: TRBV4-3
J gene: TRBJ1-2
CDR3 DNA: TGCGCCAGCAGCCAAGGGACCTCTAACTATGGCTACACCTTC
CDR3 protein: CASSQGTSNYGYTF

D gene: TRBD1
clone size: .
V gene: TRBV7-9
J gene: TRBJ2-3
CDR3 DNA: TGTGCCAGCAGCTTACAGACAGGGGGTGGCACAGATACGCAGTATTTT
CDR3 protein: CASSLQTGGGTDTQYF

D gene: .
clone size: few
V gene: TRBV5-6
J gene: TRBJ2-5
CDR3 DNA: TGTGCCAGCAGCCTTGAGCTGGGGCCCCAAGAGACCCAGTACTTC
CDR3 protein: CASSLELGPQETQYF

D gene: .
clone size: few
V gene: TRBV7-2
J gene: TRBJ2-5
CDR3 DNA: TGTGCCAGCAGCTTAGTCGCGGAGACCCAGTACTTC
CDR3 protein: CASSLVAETQYF

D gene: .
clone size: .
V gene: TRBV2
J gene: TRBJ2-7
CDR3 DNA: TGTGCCATCACCGACAGAACCTACGAGCAGTACTTC
CDR3 protein: CAITDRTYEQYF

D gene: .
clone size: few
V gene: TRBV10-3
J gene: TRBJ2-3
CDR3 DNA: TGTGCCATCAGTGAGGAGCAAGATACGCAGTATTTT
CDR3 protein: CAISEEQDTQYF

D gene: TRBD1
clone size: few
V gene: TRBV25-1
J gene: TRBJ1-4
CDR3 DNA: TGTGCCAGCAGTGATCACGGACAGGTTAATGAAAAACTGTTTTTT
CDR3 protein: CASSDHGQVNEKLFF

D gene: .
clone size: .
V gene: TRBV12-5
J gene: TRBJ1-1
CDR3 DNA: TGTGCTAGTGGTTTCCCCCAGGGTCTGCTTAACACTGAAGCTTTCTTT
CDR3 protein: CASGFPQGLLNTEAFF

D gene: .
clone size: .
V gene: TRBV2
J gene: TRBJ2-1
CDR3 DNA: TGTGCCAGCAGTGGGGACGACTCCTACAATGAGCAGTTCTTC
CDR3 protein: CASSGDDSYNEQFF

D gene: TRBD1
clone size: .
V gene: TRBV23-1
J gene: TRBJ2-7
CDR3 DNA: TGCGCCAGCAGTCACCCCGGGGACAGCCCTTTCGAGCAGTACTTC
CDR3 protein: CASSHPGDSPFEQYF

D gene: .
clone size: few
V gene: TRBV18
J gene: TRBJ2-1
CDR3 DNA: TGTGCCAGCTCACCACTAGGAGTGAGCTCCTACAATGAGCAGTTCTTC
CDR3 protein: CASSPLGVSSYNEQFF

D gene: TRBD1
clone size: .
V gene: TRBV6-6
J gene: TRBJ2-7
CDR3 DNA: TGTGCCAGCAGTTTCCAACCGCCACAGGGGTACGAGCAGTACTTC
CDR3 protein: CASSFQPPQGYEQYF

D gene: .
clone size: few
V gene: TRBV19
J gene: TRBJ1-1
CDR3 DNA: TGTGCCAGTATGAGGGAATGGGGCACTGAAGCTTTCTTT
CDR3 protein: CASMREWGTEAFF

D gene: .
clone size: few
V gene: TRBV29-1
J gene: TRBJ2-5
CDR3 DNA: TGCAGCGTTGCTAAACGGCGTCAAGAGACCCAGTACTTC
CDR3 protein: CSVAKRRQETQYF

D gene: .
clone size: .
V gene: TRBV30
J gene: TRBJ2-5
CDR3 DNA: TGTGCCTGGAGCGCCCAGACTCAAGAGACCCAGTACTTC
CDR3 protein: CAWSAQTQETQYF

D gene: .
clone size: .
V gene: TRBV6-5
J gene: TRBJ2-3
CDR3 DNA: TGTGCCAGCAGTCAAACTTGGGACAGCACAGATACGCAGTATTTT
CDR3 protein: CASSQTWDSTDTQYF

D gene: .
clone size: .
V gene: TRBV11-3
J gene: TRBJ2-1
CDR3 DNA: TGTGCCAGCAGCTTAGATCAAGTAGGTTACAATGAGCAGTTCTTC
CDR3 protein: CASSLDQVGYNEQFF

D gene: .
clone size: .
V gene: TRBV4-3
J gene: TRBJ1-6
CDR3 DNA: TGCGCCAGCAGCCAAGATATAGGGAATTCACCCCTCCACTTT
CDR3 protein: CASSQDIGNSPLHF

D gene: TRBD2
clone size: .
V gene: TRBV4-3
J gene: TRBJ2-3
CDR3 DNA: TGCGCCAGCAGCCAAGAGCGGGGGAGCACAGATACGCAGTATTTT
CDR3 protein: CASSQERGSTDTQYF

D gene: TRBD2
clone size: few
V gene: TRBV6-5
J gene: TRBJ2-4
CDR3 DNA: TGTGCCAGCAGTCGCGGGGGGGCACCAAACATTCAGTACTTC
CDR3 protein: CASSRGGAPNIQYF

D gene: .
clone size: .
V gene: TRBV7-9
J gene: TRBJ2-7
CDR3 DNA: TGTGCCAGCAGCTCCCGGGATTTCTACGAGCAGTACTTC
CDR3 protein: CASSSRDFYEQYF

D gene: TRBD1
clone size: few
V gene: TRBV19
J gene: TRBJ1-2
CDR3 DNA: TGTGCCAGTAGTAACAGGGACAGGGATCGCTACACCTTC
CDR3 protein: CASSNRDRDRYTF

D gene: .
clone size: .
V gene: TRBV7-3
J gene: TRBJ1-1
CDR3 DNA: TGTGCCAGCAGATATCAGGAGGGCACTGAAGCTTTCTTT
CDR3 protein: CASRYQEGTEAFF

D gene: TRBD2
clone size: .
V gene: TRBV7-9
J gene: TRBJ2-1
CDR3 DNA: TGTGCCAGCAGATCCACCCGCCAGAGTAGCGGGGGGACTGAGCAGTTCTTC
CDR3 protein: CASRSTRQSSGGTEQFF

D gene: .
clone size: few
V gene: TRBV7-3
J gene: TRBJ2-3
CDR3 DNA: TGTGCCAGCAGCTTGGACGGGAGCACAGATACGCAGTATTTT
CDR3 protein: CASSLDGSTDTQYF

D gene: TRBD1
clone size: .
V gene: TRBV29-1
J gene: TRBJ2-2
CDR3 DNA: TGCAGCGCTGGGACAGGGAGGGCCACCGGGGAGCTGTTTTTT
CDR3 protein: CSAGTGRATGELFF

D gene: .
clone size: .
V gene: TRBV5-1
J gene: TRBJ2-1
CDR3 DNA: TGCGCCAGCAGCTTGCGAAGTACTACAGGCAATGAGCAGTTCTTC
CDR3 protein: CASSLRSTTGNEQFF

D gene: .
clone size: .
V gene: TRBV5-1
J gene: TRBJ2-7
CDR3 DNA: TGCGCCAGCAGCTACGACGGACAATCCCCCTACGAGCAGTACTTC
CDR3 protein: CASSYDGQSPYEQYF

D gene: .
clone size: .
V gene: TRBV2
J gene: TRBJ1-5
CDR3 DNA: TGTGCCAGCAGTGGGTCGAATAGCAATCAGCCCCAGCATTTT
CDR3 protein: CASSGSNSNQPQHF

D gene: .
clone size: few
V gene: TRBV14
J gene: TRBJ2-7
CDR3 DNA: TGTGCCAGCAGCCAAGGCATGACGGGCCTGGACGAGCAGTACTTC
CDR3 protein: CASSQGMTGLDEQYF

D gene: .
clone size: .
V gene: TRBV14
J gene: TRBJ1-4
CDR3 DNA: TGTGCCAGCAGCCAGGTGGGGGGCCTTAATGAAAAACTGTTTTTT
CDR3 protein: CASSQVGGLNEKLFF

D gene: .
clone size: few
V gene: TRBV9
J gene: TRBJ2-1
CDR3 DNA: TGTGCCAGCAGCGTGGGGGTCCTTGGACATGAGCAGTTCTTC
CDR3 protein: CASSVGVLGHEQFF

D gene: .
clone size: .
V gene: TRBV9
J gene: TRBJ2-7
CDR3 DNA: TGTGCCAGCAGCCCCCGCCTCTGGGACGGACCCTACGAGCAGTACTTC
CDR3 protein: CASSPRLWDGPYEQYF

D gene: TRBD1
clone size: .
V gene: TRBV29-1
J gene: TRBJ1-4
CDR3 DNA: TGCAGCGTTGAAGATGGGCCAGGGGGTGAAAAACTGTTTTTT
CDR3 protein: CSVEDGPGGEKLFF

D gene: TRBD1
clone size: .
V gene: TRBV6-6
J gene: TRBJ1-2
CDR3 DNA: TGTGCCAGCACCGGACAGGGGGTAGGCTACACCTTC
CDR3 protein: CASTGQGVGYTF

D gene: .
clone size: .
V gene: TRBV6-1
J gene: TRBJ2-1
CDR3 DNA: TGTGCCAGCACCACCGGGCCTCAAAGGGGCAATGAGCAGTTCTTC
CDR3 protein: CASTTGPQRGNEQFF

D gene: .
clone size: few
V gene: TRBV9
J gene: TRBJ2-4
CDR3 DNA: TGTGCCAGCAGCGCCGGCCAGGGGAAAAACATTCAGTACTTC
CDR3 protein: CASSAGQGKNIQYF

D gene: .
clone size: .
V gene: TRBV27
J gene: TRBJ1-2
CDR3 DNA: TGTGCCAGCAGTTCGCAGGGTAATGGCTACACCTTC
CDR3 protein: CASSSQGNGYTF

D gene: .
clone size: few
V gene: TRBV10-3
J gene: TRBJ2-6
CDR3 DNA: TGTGCCATCAGTGTAGAGGGCGCTGGGGCCAACGTCCTGACTTTC
CDR3 protein: CAISVEGAGANVLTF

D gene: TRBD1
clone size: .
V gene: TRBV19
J gene: TRBJ1-6
CDR3 DNA: TGTGCCAGTAGTATGGGAGACAGGGTGGCTTCACCCCTCCACTTT
CDR3 protein: CASSMGDRVASPLHF

D gene: TRBD1
clone size: .
V gene: TRBV19
J gene: TRBJ1-5
CDR3 DNA: TGTGCCAGTAGTGCGGGACAGAAAAATCAGCCCCAGCATTTT
CDR3 protein: CASSAGQKNQPQHF

D gene: .
clone size: .
V gene: TRBV7-8
J gene: TRBJ2-4
CDR3 DNA: TGTGCCAGCAGCCCGGAGACACATAAAAACATTCAGTACTTC
CDR3 protein: CASSPETHKNIQYF